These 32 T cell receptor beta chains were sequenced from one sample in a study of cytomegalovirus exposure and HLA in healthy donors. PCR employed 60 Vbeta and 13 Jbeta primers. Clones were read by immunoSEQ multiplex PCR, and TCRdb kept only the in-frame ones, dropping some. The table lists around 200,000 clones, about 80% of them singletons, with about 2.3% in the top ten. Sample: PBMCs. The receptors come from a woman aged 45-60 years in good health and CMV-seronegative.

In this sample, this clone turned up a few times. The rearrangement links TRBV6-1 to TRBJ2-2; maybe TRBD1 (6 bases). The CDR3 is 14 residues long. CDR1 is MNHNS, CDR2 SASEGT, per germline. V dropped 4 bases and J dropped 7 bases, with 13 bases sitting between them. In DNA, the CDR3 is TGTGCCAGCAGTGGGGAGATCAGGGGCGGGGAGCTGTTTTTT. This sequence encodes CASSGEIRGGELFF.

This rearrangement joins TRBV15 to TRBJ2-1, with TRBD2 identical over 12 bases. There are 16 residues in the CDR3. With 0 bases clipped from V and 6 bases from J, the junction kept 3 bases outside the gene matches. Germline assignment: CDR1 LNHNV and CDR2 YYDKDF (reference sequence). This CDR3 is CATSRDGLAGLNEQFF. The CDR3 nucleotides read TGTGCCACCAGCAGAGACGGACTAGCGGGACTCAATGAGCAGTTCTTC.

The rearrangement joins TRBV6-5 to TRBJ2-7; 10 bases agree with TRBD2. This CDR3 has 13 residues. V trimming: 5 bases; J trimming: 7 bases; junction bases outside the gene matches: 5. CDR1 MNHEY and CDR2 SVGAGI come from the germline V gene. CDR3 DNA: TGTGCCAGCAGTCTAGCGGGAGTGCGGGAGCAGTACTTC. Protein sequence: CASSLAGVREQYF.

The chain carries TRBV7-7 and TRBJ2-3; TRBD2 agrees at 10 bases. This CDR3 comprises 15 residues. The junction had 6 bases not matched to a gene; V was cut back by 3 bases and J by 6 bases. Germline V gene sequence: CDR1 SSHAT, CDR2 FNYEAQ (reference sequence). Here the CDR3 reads CASSLSGGAGDTQYF. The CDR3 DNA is TGTGCCAGCAGCTTGAGCGGGGGGGCCGGGGATACGCAGTATTTT.

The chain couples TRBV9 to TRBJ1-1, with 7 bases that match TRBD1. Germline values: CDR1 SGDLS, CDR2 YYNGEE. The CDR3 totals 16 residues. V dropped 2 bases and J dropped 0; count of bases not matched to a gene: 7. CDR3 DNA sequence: TGTGCCAGCAGCGTGGGGACAGACCTTATGAACACTGAAGCTTTCTTT. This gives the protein CASSVGTDLMNTEAFF.

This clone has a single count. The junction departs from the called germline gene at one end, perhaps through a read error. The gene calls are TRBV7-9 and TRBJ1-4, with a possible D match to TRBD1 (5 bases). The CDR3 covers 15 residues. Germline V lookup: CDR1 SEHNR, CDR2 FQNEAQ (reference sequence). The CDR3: CSSSSRQSTNEKLFF. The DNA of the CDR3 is TGTTCCAGCAGCTCCCGACAGTCAACTAATGAAAAACTGTTTTTT.

Here the CDR3 DNA reads TGTGCCACCAGCAGAGATGAGGCATCGTGGAATGGCTACACCTTC. Its translation: CATSRDEASWNGYTF. V usage is TRBV15 and J usage is TRBJ1-2; D is unresolved. The CDR3 is made up of 15 amino acids. The V and J ends lost 0 bases and 6 bases respectively, with 14 bases between them. Germline CDR1 reads LNHNV; CDR2 reads YYDKDF (reference sequence).

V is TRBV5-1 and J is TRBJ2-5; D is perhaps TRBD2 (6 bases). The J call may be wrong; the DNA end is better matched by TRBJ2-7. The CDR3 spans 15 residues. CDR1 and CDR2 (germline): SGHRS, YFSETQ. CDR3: CASSDRVGPGDEQYF. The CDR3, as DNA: TGCGCCAGCAGCGATCGTGTAGGGCCGGGAGACGAGCAGTACTTC.

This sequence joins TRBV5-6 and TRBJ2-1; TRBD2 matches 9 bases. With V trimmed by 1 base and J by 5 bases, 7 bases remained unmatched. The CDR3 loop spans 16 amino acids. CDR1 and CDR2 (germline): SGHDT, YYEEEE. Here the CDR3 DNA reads TGTGCCAGCAGCTTGATCTCTAGCGGGGAACACAATGAGCAGTTCTTC. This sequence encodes CASSLISSGEHNEQFF.

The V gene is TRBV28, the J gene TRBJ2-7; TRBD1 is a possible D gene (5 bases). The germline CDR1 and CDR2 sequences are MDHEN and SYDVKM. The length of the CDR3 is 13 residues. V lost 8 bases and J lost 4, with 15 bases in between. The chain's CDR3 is CASGPRVPYEQYF. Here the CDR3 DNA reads TGTGCCAGCGGGCCCAGGGTTCCTTACGAGCAGTACTTC.

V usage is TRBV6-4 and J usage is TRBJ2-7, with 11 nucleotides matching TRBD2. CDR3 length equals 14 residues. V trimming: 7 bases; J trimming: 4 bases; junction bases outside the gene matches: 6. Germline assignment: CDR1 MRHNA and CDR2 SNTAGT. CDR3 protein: CASILTSGSYEQYF. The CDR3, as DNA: TGTGCCAGCATACTTACTAGCGGGAGTTACGAGCAGTACTTC.

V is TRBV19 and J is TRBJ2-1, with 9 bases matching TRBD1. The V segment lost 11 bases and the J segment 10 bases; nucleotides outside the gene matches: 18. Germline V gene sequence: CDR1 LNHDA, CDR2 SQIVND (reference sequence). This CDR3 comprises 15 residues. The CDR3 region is CASKTGDRVLWEQFF. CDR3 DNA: TGTGCCTCCAAAACCGGGGACAGGGTATTGTGGGAGCAGTTCTTC.

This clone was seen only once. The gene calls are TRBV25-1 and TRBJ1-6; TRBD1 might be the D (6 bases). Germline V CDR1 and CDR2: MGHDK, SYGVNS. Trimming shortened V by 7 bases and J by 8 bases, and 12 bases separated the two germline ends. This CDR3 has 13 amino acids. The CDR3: CASKTGFDSPLHF. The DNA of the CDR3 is TGTGCCAGCAAGACAGGTTTCGATTCACCCCTCCACTTT. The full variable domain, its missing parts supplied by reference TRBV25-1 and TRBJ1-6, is EADIYQTPRYLVIGTGKKITLECSQTMGHDKMYWYQQDPGMELHLIHYSYGVNSTEKGDLSSESTVSRIRTEHFPLTLESARPSHTSQYLCASKTGFDSPLHFGNGTRLTVT.

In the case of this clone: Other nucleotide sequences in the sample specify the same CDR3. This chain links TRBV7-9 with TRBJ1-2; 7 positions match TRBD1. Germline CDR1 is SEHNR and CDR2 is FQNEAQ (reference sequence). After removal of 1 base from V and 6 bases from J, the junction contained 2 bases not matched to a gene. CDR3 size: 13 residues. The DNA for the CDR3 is TGTGCCAGCAGCTTAGGCGGGACAGATGGCTACACCTTC. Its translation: CASSLGGTDGYTF.

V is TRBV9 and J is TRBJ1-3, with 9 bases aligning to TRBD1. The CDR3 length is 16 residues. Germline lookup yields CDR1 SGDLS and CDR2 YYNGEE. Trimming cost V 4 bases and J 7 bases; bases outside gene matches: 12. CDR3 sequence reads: CASSSDRGNSGNTIYF. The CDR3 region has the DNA TGTGCCAGCAGCTCGGACAGGGGCAATTCAGGGAACACCATATATTTT.

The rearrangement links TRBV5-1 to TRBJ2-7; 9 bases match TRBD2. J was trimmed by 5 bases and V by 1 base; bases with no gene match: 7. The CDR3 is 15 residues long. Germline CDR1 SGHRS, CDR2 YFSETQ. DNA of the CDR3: TGCGCCAGCAGCTTGTTGGGGCCTAGCGGGGACGAGCAGTACTTC. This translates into CASSLLGPSGDEQYF.

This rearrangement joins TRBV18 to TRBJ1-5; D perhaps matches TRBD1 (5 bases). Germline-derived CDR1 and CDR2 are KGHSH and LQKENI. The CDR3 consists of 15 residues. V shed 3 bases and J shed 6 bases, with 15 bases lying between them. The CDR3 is CASSPSGRVAQPQHF. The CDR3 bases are TGTGCCAGCTCACCCTCTGGCAGGGTGGCTCAGCCCCAGCATTTT.

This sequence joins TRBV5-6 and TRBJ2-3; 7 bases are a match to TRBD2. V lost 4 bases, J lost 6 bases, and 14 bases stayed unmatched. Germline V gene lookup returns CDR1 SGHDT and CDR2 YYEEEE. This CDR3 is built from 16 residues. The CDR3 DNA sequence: TGTGCCAGCAGCCCTCCTTACGGGGGGATTGCCGATACGCAGTATTTT. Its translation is CASSPPYGGIADTQYF.

CDR3 nucleotide sequence: TGTGCCAGCAGCGTAGTCGACAGCCTCGAGGGAAACACCATATATTTT. Translation gives CASSVVDSLEGNTIYF. The chain is built from TRBV9 and TRBJ1-3, with D possibly matching TRBD1 (5 bases). Trimming stripped 0 bases from V and 4 bases from J, with 14 bases between. This CDR3 comprises 16 residues. Germline V CDR1 and CDR2: SGDLS, YYNGEE.

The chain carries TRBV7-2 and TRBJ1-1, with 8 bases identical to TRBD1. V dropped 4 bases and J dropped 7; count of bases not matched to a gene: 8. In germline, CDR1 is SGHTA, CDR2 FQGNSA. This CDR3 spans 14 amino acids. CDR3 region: CASSSRQGAVEAFF. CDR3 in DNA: TGTGCCAGCAGCTCCCGGCAGGGGGCTGTTGAAGCTTTCTTT.

The CDR3 nucleotides read TGTGCCAGCACCATGACCGGGACTAGCGGCACCGAGCAGTACTTC. Amino acid sequence: CASTMTGTSGTEQYF. The chain recombines TRBV6-5 with TRBJ2-7; 11 positions agree with TRBD2. The length of the CDR3 is 15 residues. Germline CDR1 is MNHEY and CDR2 is SVGAGI. Trimming removed 7 bases from V and 6 bases from J; junction bases left unmatched: 11.

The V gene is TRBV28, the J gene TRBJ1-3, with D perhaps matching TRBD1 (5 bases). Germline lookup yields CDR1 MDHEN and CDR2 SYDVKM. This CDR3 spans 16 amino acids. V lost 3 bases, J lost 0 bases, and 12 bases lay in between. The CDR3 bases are TGTGCCAGCAGTTTCTGGGGCGCGAGCTCTGGAAACACCATATATTTT. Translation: CASSFWGASSGNTIYF.

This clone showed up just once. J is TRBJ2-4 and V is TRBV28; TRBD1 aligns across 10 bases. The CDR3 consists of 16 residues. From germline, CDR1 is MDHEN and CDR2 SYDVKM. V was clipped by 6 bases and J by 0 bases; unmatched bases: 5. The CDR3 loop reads CASRTGGNGAKNIQYF. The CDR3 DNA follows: TGTGCCAGCAGGACAGGGGGCAATGGAGCCAAAAACATTCAGTACTTC.

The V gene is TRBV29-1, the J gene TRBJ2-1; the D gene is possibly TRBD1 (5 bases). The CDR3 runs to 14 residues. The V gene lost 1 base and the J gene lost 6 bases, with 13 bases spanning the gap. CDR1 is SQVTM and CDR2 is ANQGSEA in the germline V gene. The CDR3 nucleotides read TGCAGCGTTGAAGCAGACAGCTTTCTCAATGAGCAGTTCTTC. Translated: CSVEADSFLNEQFF.

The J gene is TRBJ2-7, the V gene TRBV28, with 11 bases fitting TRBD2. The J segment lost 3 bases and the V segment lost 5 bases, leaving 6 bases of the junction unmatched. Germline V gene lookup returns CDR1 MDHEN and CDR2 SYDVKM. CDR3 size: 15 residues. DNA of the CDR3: TGTGCCAGCAGTGTAATAGCGGGGGGGCTCTACGAGCAGTACTTC. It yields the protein CASSVIAGGLYEQYF.

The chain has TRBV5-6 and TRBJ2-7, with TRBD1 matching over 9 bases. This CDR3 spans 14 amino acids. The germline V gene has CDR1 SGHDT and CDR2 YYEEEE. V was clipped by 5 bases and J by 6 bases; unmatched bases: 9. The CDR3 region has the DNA TGTGCCAGCAGGGGGACAGGGTTGAGTGGCGAGCAGTACTTC. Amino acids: CASRGTGLSGEQYF. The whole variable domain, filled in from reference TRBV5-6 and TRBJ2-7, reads DAGVTQSPTHLIKTRGQQVTLRCSPKSGHDTVSWYQQALGQGPQFIFQYYEEEERQRGNFPDRFSGHQFPNYSSELNVNALLLGDSALYLCASRGTGLSGEQYFGPGTRLTVT.

The CDR3 region is CASSLLGQSNEKLFF. In DNA, the CDR3 is TGTGCCAGCAGCTTACTAGGACAGTCTAATGAAAAACTGTTTTTT. This chain connects TRBV11-2 to TRBJ1-4; TRBD1 is a possible D gene (6 bases). The germline CDR1 and CDR2 sequences are SGHAT and FQNNGV. Trimming shortened V by 2 bases and J by 3 bases, and 10 bases separated the two germline ends. This CDR3 is 15 amino acids long.

The CDR3 loop reads CASSIIAGGLNEQFF. The CDR3 coding sequence is TGTGCCAGTAGTATTATAGCGGGAGGGCTCAATGAGCAGTTCTTC. The chain employs TRBV19 and TRBJ2-1; 11 bases match TRBD2. V shed 3 bases and J 6 bases; nucleotides not matched to a gene: 4. CDR1 is LNHDA and CDR2 is SQIVND in the germline V gene (reference sequence). The CDR3 runs 15 residues.

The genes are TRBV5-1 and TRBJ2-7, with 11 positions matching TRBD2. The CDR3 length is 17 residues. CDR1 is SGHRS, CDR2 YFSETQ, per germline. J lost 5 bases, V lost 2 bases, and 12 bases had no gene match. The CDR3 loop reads CASSLTSGSHNRDEQYF. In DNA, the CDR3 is TGCGCCAGCAGCTTAACTAGCGGGAGCCACAACCGGGACGAGCAGTACTTC. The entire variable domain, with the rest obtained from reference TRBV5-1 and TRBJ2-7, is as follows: KAGVTQTPRYLIKTRGQQVTLSCSPISGHRSVSWYQQTPGQGLQFLFEYFSETQRNKGNFPGRFSGRQFSNSRSEMNVSTLELGDSALYLCASSLTSGSHNRDEQYFGPGTRLTVT.

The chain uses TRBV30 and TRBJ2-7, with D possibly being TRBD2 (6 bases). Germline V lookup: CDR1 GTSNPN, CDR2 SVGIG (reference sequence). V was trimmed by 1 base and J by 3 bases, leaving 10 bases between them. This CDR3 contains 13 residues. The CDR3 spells CAWSGSGVYEQYF. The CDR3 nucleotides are TGTGCCTGGAGTGGTAGCGGAGTCTACGAGCAGTACTTC. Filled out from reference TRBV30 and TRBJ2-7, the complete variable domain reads SQTIHQWPATLVQPVGSPLSLECTVEGTSNPNLYWYRQAAGRGLQLLFYSVGIGQISSEVPQNLSASRPQDRQFILSSKKLLLSDSGFYLCAWSGSGVYEQYFGPGTRLTVT.

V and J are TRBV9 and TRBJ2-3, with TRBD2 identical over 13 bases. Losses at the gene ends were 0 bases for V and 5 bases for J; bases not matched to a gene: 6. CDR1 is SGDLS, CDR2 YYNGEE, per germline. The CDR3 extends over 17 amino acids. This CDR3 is CASSVDIGTSGVDTQYF. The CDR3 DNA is TGTGCCAGCAGCGTAGACATTGGGACTAGCGGGGTAGATACGCAGTATTTT.

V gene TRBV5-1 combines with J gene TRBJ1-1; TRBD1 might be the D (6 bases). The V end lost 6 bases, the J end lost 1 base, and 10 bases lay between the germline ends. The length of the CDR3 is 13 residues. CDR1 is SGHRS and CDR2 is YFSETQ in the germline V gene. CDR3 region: CASTGGQNTEAFF. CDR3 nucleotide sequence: TGCGCCAGCACTGGGGGACAGAACACTGAAGCTTTCTTT.